Each of the 18 T cell receptor beta chains below was sequenced from the same sample in a study of shared clonotypes between healthy human individuals. TCRdb's copy holds only in-frame clones and misses some; the assay was immunoSEQ multiplex PCR. This sample has about 490,000 clones, with around 80% found just once. What was sequenced was PBMCs. Receptor source: a woman in her thirties or forties in good health. Some clones in this sample may be carry-over from other donors' samples.

The chain carries TRBV5-4 and TRBJ1-1; TRBD1 matches 9 bases. CDR3 length: 15 residues. Germline CDR1 SGHNT, CDR2 YYREEE (reference sequence). The junction had 8 bases not matched to a gene; V was cut back by 4 bases and J by 4 bases. In nucleotides, the CDR3 is TGTGCCAGCAGCGGTGACAGGGGGTGGGGCACTGAAGCTTTCTTT. Protein product: CASSGDRGWGTEAFF.

This chain uses TRBV6-5 with TRBJ1-1; the D gene is possibly TRBD1 (5 bases). Germline loops: CDR1 MNHEY, CDR2 SVGAGI. The CDR3 is made up of 13 amino acids. Trimming cost V 2 bases and J 3 bases, with 7 bases left between them. The CDR3 spells CASSYGGDTEAFF. CDR3 DNA: TGTGCCAGCAGTTACGGGGGGGACACTGAAGCTTTCTTT.

V and J are TRBV10-3 and TRBJ2-5, with a tentative D call TRBD1 (5 bases). Germline loops: CDR1 ENHRY, CDR2 SYGVKD. The CDR3 has 15 amino acids. V lost 4 bases, J lost 14 bases, and 26 bases lay in between. The CDR3 DNA sequence: TGTGCCATCAGTGCGTACAACGAGCTAGGAGAAGGGGCCTACTTC. Translation gives CAISAYNELGEGAYF.

Note on this clone: This same CDR3 is encoded by further DNA sequences in the sample. V and J are TRBV7-9 and TRBJ2-3; 11 bases are a match to TRBD2. This CDR3 has 15 amino acids. Germline CDR1 SEHNR, CDR2 FQNEAQ (reference sequence). The junction had 7 bases not matched to a gene; V was cut back by 5 bases and J by 6 bases. DNA for the CDR3: TGTGCCAGCAGCCTAACTAGCGGGAGTACTGATACGCAGTATTTT. Amino acid sequence: CASSLTSGSTDTQYF.

V and J are TRBV4-1 and TRBJ1-1; D remains unclear. The V gene lost 3 bases and the J gene lost 2 bases, with 10 bases spanning the gap. This CDR3 has 14 residues. Germline loops: CDR1 MGHRA, CDR2 YSYEKL. CDR3: CASSHPVRNTEAFF. The CDR3 DNA is TGCGCCAGCAGCCACCCCGTGAGAAACACTGAAGCTTTCTTT.

Only a few counts were recorded for this clone. V usage is TRBV29-1 and J usage is TRBJ1-1; weak D call: TRBD1 (5 bases). CDR3 length equals 19 residues. Germline assignment: CDR1 SQVTM and CDR2 ANQGSEA. V dropped 7 bases and J dropped 2 bases, with 32 bases sitting between them. This chain's CDR3 is CSALQAREGRATGNTEAFF. Written as DNA, the CDR3 is TGCAGCGCTTTACAGGCTAGGGAGGGGAGGGCAACAGGAAACACTGAAGCTTTCTTT.

This clone appeared once. The chain links TRBV5-5 to TRBJ2-7; unclear D gene. Deletions cut 0 bases from V and 3 bases from J, with 10 bases between. CDR1 and CDR2 from the germline V gene are SGHKS and YYEKEE (reference sequence). The CDR3 totals 14 residues. For the CDR3, the DNA is TGTGCCAGCAGCTTGGAGCTCCGATACTACGAGCAGTACTTC. Encoded protein: CASSLELRYYEQYF. The full variable domain, completed using reference TRBV5-5 and TRBJ2-7, is DAGVTQSPTHLIKTRGQQVTLRCSPISGHKSVSWYQQVLGQGPQFIFQYYEKEERGRGNFPDRFSARQFPNYSSELNVNALLLGDSALYLCASSLELRYYEQYFGPGTRLTVT.

The genes are TRBV7-2 and TRBJ1-1; a weak D match, TRBD1 (5 bases). This CDR3 has 12 amino acids. From germline, CDR1 is SGHTA and CDR2 FQGNSA. Deletions cut 3 bases from V and 7 bases from J, with 9 bases between. CDR3 sequence reads: CASSLPGREAFF. The CDR3 region has the DNA TGTGCCAGCAGCTTGCCAGGGCGTGAAGCTTTCTTT.

Notes on this clone: Other DNA sequences in this specimen translate into the identical CDR3. The rearrangement joins TRBV20-1 to TRBJ2-1; D call uncertain. V lost 6 bases and J 0 bases, leaving 3 bases between the germline ends. The CDR3 covers 11 residues. The germline gives CDR1 DFQATT, CDR2 SNEGSKA (reference sequence). In DNA form, the CDR3 reads TGCAGTGCCCGCTCCTACAATGAGCAGTTCTTC. Protein product: CSARSYNEQFF.

The table lists this clone with a few counts. The gene calls are TRBV9 and TRBJ1-5, with D possibly TRBD1 on 6 matching bases. Trimming cost V 0 bases and J 5 bases, with 9 bases left between them. Germline loops: CDR1 SGDLS, CDR2 YYNGEE. The CDR3 is made up of 14 amino acids. DNA of the CDR3: TGTGCCAGCAGCGTAGCGGACAGCGATCAGCCCCAGCATTTT. As protein: CASSVADSDQPQHF.

The chain has TRBV7-9 and TRBJ2-3, with 9 nucleotides matching TRBD2. The ends lost 6 bases at V and 2 bases at J; junction bases unmatched: 9. The CDR3 spans 16 residues. Germline V gene sequence: CDR1 SEHNR, CDR2 FQNEAQ (reference sequence). CDR3 DNA: TGTGCCAGCAGTGAGATAGCGGGAGTCCCCACAGATACGCAGTATTTT. It encodes CASSEIAGVPTDTQYF.

The chain uses TRBV5-1 and TRBJ2-3; D gene ambiguous. The germline gives CDR1 SGHRS, CDR2 YFSETQ. CDR3 size: 15 residues. Trimming removed 0 bases from V and 2 bases from J, with 10 bases in between. The DNA of the CDR3 is TGCGCCAGCAGCTTGGTTGATGGCCTCACAGATACGCAGTATTTT. Its protein product is CASSLVDGLTDTQYF. The variable domain in full, completed from reference TRBV5-1 and TRBJ2-3, reads KAGVTQTPRYLIKTRGQQVTLSCSPISGHRSVSWYQQTPGQGLQFLFEYFSETQRNKGNFPGRFSGRQFSNSRSEMNVSTLELGDSALYLCASSLVDGLTDTQYFGPGTRLTVL.

The V and J genes are TRBV19 and TRBJ1-5; D is unclear. The germline V and J ends were trimmed by 1 base and 7 bases, with 14 bases remaining between them. The CDR3 sequence is 15 residues long. Germline CDR1 and CDR2: LNHDA and SQIVND (reference sequence). CDR3: CASSIGSASLQPQHF. The CDR3 DNA is TGTGCCAGTAGTATAGGGTCCGCCAGTCTCCAGCCCCAGCATTTT.

This clone was seen only once. This CDR3 is CASSPLAGGSAGELFF. Here the CDR3 DNA reads TGTGCCAGCAGCCCCCTAGCGGGAGGATCGGCCGGGGAGCTGTTTTTT. This chain links TRBV7-3 with TRBJ2-2, with 11 bases matching TRBD2. Germline CDR1 is SGHTA and CDR2 is FQGTGA. The CDR3 length is 16 residues. The V and J ends lost 5 bases and 6 bases, in that order; junction bases with no gene match: 8. The variable domain in full, with the rest retrieved from reference TRBV7-3 and TRBJ2-2, is GAGVSQTPSNKVTEKGKYVELRCDPISGHTALYWYRQSLGQGPEFLIYFQGTGAADDSGLPNDRFFAVRPEGSVSTLKIQRTERGDSAVYLCASSPLAGGSAGELFFGEGSRLTVL.

The genes are TRBV7-6 and TRBJ2-2, with D unresolved. Germline V lookup: CDR1 SGHVS, CDR2 FNYEAQ. The CDR3 contains 13 residues. The V gene lost 5 bases and the J gene lost 6 bases, with 10 bases spanning the gap. CDR3 bases: TGTGCCAGCAGCCCCCTGAATTCCGGGGAGCTGTTTTTT. This codes for CASSPLNSGELFF. The full variable domain, with the rest looked up from reference TRBV7-6 and TRBJ2-2, is GAGVSQSPRYKVTKRGQDVALRCDPISGHVSLYWYRQALGQGPEFLTYFNYEAQQDKSGLPNDRFSAERPEGSISTLTIQRTEQRDSAMYRCASSPLNSGELFFGEGSRLTVL.

This clone occurred many times. A junction end diverges from the germline sequence, so it may reflect a read error. The chain joins TRBV7-7 to TRBJ2-3, with D hard to call. The CDR3 is 13 residues long. CDR1 and CDR2 (germline): SSHAT, FNYEAQ (reference sequence). CDR3 sequence: CASSLVQTDTQYF. The CDR3, as DNA: TGTGCTAGCAGCTTAGTTCAGACAGATACGCAGTATTTT.

The CDR3 reads CASSLAFLDRVKAGANVLTF. CDR3 DNA sequence: TGTGCCAGCAGCTTAGCGTTTCTGGATAGGGTAAAGGCTGGGGCCAACGTCCTGACTTTC. The rearrangement joins TRBV7-2 to TRBJ2-6, with D uncertain. There are 20 residues in the CDR3. The ends were cut back, 0 bases at V and 2 bases at J, with 20 bases in the middle. Germline CDR1 and CDR2: SGHTA and FQGNSA.

This clone was observed a single time. The chain recombines TRBV30 with TRBJ2-3; 8 bases fit TRBD2. Germline loops: CDR1 GTSNPN, CDR2 SVGIG (reference sequence). This CDR3 contains 15 residues. V was clipped by 4 bases and J by 0 bases; unmatched bases: 6. CDR3 amino acids: CAWTVGLESTDTQYF. CDR3 coding DNA: TGTGCCTGGACGGTGGGACTAGAAAGCACAGATACGCAGTATTTT.